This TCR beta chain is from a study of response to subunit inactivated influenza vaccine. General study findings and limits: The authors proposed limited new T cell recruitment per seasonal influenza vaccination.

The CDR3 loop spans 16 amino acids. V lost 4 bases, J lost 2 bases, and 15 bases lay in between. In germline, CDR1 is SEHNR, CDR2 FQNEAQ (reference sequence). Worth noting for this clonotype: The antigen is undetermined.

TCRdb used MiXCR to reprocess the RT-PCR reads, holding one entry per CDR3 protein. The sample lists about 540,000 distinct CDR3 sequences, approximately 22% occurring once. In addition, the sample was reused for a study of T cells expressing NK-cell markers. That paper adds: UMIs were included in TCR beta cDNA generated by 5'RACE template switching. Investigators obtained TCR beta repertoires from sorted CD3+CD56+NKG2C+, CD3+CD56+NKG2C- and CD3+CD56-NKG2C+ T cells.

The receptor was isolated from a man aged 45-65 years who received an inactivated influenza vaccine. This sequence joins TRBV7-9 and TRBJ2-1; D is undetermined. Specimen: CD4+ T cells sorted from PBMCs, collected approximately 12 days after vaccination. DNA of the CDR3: TGTGCCAGCAGCTCCCATTATGAGTCGGCCTACAATGAGCAGTTCTTC. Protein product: CASSSHYESAYNEQFF. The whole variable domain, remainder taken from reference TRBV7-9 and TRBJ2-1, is DTGVSQNPRHKITKRGQNVTFRCDPISEHNRLYWYRQTLGQGPEFLTYFQNEAQLEKSRLLSDRFSAERPKGSFSTLEIQRTEQGDSAMYLCASSSHYESAYNEQFFGPGTRLTVL.